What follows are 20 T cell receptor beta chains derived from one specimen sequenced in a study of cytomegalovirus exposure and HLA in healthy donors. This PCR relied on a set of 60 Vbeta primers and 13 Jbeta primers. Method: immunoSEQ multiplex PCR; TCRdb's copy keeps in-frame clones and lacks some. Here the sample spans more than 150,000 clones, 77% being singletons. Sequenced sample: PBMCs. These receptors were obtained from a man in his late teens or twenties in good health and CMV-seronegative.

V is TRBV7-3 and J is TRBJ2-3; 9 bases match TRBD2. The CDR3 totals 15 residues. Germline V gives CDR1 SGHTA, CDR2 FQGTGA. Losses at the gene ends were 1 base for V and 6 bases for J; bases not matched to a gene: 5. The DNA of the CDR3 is TGTGCCAGCAGCTTAAAAGCGGGAGGCAGGGATACGCAGTATTTT. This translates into CASSLKAGGRDTQYF.

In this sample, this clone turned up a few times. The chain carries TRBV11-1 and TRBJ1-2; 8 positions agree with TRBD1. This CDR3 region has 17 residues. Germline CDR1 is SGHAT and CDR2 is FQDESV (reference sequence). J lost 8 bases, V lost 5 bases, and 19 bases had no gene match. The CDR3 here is CASSPTSQGQGRFGYTF. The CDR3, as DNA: TGTGCCAGCAGCCCTACTTCCCAAGGACAGGGCCGTTTCGGCTACACCTTC.

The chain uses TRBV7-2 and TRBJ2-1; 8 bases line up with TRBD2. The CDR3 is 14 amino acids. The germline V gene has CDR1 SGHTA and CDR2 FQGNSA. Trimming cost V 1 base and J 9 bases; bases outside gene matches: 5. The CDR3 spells CASSLERERGEQFF. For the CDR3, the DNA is TGTGCCAGCAGCTTAGAGCGGGAGAGGGGTGAGCAGTTCTTC.

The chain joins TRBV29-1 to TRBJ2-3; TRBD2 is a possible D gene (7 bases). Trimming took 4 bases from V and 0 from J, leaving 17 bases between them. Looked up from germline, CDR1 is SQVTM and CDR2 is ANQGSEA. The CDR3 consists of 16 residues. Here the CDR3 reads CSVGGGGLHSTDTQYF. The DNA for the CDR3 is TGCAGCGTTGGAGGGGGGGGCCTTCATAGCACAGATACGCAGTATTTT.

The CDR3 nucleotides read TGTGCCAGCAGCCCGGACAGGGGTTGGCACTATGGCTACACCTTC. Its protein is CASSPDRGWHYGYTF. The chain recombines TRBV27 with TRBJ1-2, with TRBD1 matching over 9 bases. The CDR3 sequence is 15 residues long. Germline-derived CDR1 and CDR2 are MNHEY and SMNVEV (reference sequence). With V trimmed by 6 bases and J by 3 bases, 8 bases remained unmatched.

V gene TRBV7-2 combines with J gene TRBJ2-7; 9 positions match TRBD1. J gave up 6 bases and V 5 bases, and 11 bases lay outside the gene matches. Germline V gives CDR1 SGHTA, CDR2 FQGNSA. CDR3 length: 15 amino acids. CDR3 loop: CASSQTGGFPGEQYF. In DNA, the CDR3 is TGTGCCAGCAGCCAGACAGGGGGGTTCCCGGGCGAGCAGTACTTC.

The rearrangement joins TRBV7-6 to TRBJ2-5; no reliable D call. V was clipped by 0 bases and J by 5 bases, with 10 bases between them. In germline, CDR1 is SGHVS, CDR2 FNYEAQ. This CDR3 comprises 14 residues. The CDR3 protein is CASSLALGPETQYF. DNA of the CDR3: TGTGCCAGCAGCTTAGCGCTTGGCCCCGAGACCCAGTACTTC.

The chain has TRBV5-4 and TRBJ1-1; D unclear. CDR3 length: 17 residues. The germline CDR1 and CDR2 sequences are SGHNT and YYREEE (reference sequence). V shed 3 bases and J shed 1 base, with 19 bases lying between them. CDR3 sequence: CASSYPTVAGRNTEAFF. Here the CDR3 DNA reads TGTGCCAGCAGCTACCCCACGGTAGCGGGGAGGAACACTGAAGCTTTCTTT.

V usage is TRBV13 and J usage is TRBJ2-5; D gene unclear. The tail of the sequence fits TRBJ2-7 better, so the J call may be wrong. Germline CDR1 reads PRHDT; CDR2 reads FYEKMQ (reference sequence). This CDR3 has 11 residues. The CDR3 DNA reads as TGTGCCAGCAGCTTAGGTTCCGAGCAGTACTTC. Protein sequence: CASSLGSEQYF.

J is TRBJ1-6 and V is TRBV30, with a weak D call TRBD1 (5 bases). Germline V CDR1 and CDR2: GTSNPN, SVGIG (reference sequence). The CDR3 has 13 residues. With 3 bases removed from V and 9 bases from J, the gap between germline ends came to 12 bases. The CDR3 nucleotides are TGTGCCTGGAGGCGGCAGGGTAGTTCACCCCTCCACTTT. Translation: CAWRRQGSSPLHF.

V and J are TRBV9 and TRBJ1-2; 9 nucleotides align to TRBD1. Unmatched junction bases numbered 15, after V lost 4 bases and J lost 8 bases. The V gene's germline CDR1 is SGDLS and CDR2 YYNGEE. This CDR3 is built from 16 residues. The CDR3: CASSPRVGQGTLGYTF. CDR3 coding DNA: TGTGCCAGCAGCCCGAGGGTGGGACAGGGAACGTTGGGCTACACCTTC.

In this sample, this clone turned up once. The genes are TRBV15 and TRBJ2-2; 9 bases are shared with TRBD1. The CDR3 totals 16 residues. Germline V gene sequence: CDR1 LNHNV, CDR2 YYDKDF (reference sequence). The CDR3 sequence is CATGGRAFLNTGELFF. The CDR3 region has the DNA TGTGCAACAGGGGGCAGGGCGTTTTTGAACACCGGGGAGCTGTTTTTT. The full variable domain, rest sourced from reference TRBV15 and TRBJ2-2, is DAMVIQNPRYQVTQFGKPVTLSCSQTLNHNVMYWYQQKSSQAPKLLFHYYDKDFNNEADTPDNFQSRRPNTSFCFLDIRSPGLGDTAMYLCATGGRAFLNTGELFFGEGSRLTVL.

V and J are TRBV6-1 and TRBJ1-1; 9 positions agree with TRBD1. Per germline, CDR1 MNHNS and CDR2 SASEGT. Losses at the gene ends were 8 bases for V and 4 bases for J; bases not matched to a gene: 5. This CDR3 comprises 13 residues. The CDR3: CASGQGLRTEAFF. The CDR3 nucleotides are TGTGCCAGCGGACAGGGGTTACGCACTGAAGCTTTCTTT.

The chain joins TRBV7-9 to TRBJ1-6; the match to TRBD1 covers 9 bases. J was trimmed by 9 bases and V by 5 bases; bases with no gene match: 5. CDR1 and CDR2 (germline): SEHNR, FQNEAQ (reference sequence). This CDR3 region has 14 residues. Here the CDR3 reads CASSTGTGRSPLHF. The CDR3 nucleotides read TGTGCCAGCAGCACCGGGACAGGGCGTTCACCCCTCCACTTT. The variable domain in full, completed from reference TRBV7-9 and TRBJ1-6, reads DTGVSQNPRHKITKRGQNVTFRCDPISEHNRLYWYRQTLGQGPEFLTYFQNEAQLEKSRLLSDRFSAERPKGSFSTLEIQRTEQGDSAMYLCASSTGTGRSPLHFGNGTRLTVT.

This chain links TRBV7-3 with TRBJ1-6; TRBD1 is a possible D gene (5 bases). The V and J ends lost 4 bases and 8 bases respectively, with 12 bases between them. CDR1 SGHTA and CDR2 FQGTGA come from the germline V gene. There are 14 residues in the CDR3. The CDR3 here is CASSSQGWDSPLHF. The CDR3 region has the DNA TGTGCCAGCAGCTCTCAGGGATGGGATTCACCCCTCCACTTT. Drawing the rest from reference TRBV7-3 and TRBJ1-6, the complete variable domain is GAGVSQTPSNKVTEKGKYVELRCDPISGHTALYWYRQSLGQGPEFLIYFQGTGAADDSGLPNDRFFAVRPEGSVSTLKIQRTERGDSAVYLCASSSQGWDSPLHFGNGTRLTVT.

The CDR3 reads CASSEWEGPETQYF. DNA of the CDR3: TGTGCCAGCAGTGAATGGGAGGGTCCGGAGACCCAGTACTTC. The chain links TRBV25-1 to TRBJ2-5; 7 positions match TRBD2. The V segment lost 1 base and the J segment 5 bases; nucleotides outside the gene matches: 4. The CDR3 has 14 residues. Germline CDR1 reads MGHDK; CDR2 reads SYGVNS. The complete variable domain, with remaining parts taken from reference TRBV25-1 and TRBJ2-5, reads EADIYQTPRYLVIGTGKKITLECSQTMGHDKMYWYQQDPGMELHLIHYSYGVNSTEKGDLSSESTVSRIRTEHFPLTLESARPSHTSQYLCASSEWEGPETQYFGPGTRLLVL.

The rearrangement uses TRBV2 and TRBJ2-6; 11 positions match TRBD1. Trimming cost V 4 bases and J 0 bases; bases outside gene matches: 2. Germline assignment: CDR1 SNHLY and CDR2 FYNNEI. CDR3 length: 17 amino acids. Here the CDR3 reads CASSGTGGVSGANVLTF. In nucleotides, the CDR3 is TGTGCCAGCAGTGGGACAGGGGGCGTCTCTGGGGCCAACGTCCTGACTTTC.

The CDR3: CASSLVRGGGNTIYF. As DNA, the CDR3 is TGTGCCAGCAGCTTAGTCCGGGGGGGAGGAAACACCATATATTTT. The rearrangement links TRBV7-6 to TRBJ1-3; D is possibly TRBD1 (5 bases). Trimming pared 1 base from V and 4 bases from J, leaving 11 bases between. Germline values: CDR1 SGHVS, CDR2 FNYEAQ. The CDR3 has 15 residues.

DNA for the CDR3: TGTGCCAGCAGTGATCAGCGGGATACCGGGGAGCTGTTTTTT. Protein sequence: CASSDQRDTGELFF. This chain connects TRBV25-1 to TRBJ2-2; 7 bases line up with TRBD2. V lost 3 bases and J lost 5; bases outside the gene matches: 3. In germline, CDR1 is MGHDK, CDR2 SYGVNS. This CDR3 has 14 residues.

The CDR3 spells CASAASGTGGEAFF. CDR3 coding DNA: TGTGCTAGTGCCGCGTCCGGGACAGGGGGGGAAGCTTTCTTT. The chain carries TRBV12-5 and TRBJ1-1; 11 bases are shared with TRBD1. Germline V gene sequence: CDR1 LGHNT, CDR2 FRNRAP. There are 14 residues in the CDR3. J was trimmed by 8 bases and V by 7 bases; bases with no gene match: 9.